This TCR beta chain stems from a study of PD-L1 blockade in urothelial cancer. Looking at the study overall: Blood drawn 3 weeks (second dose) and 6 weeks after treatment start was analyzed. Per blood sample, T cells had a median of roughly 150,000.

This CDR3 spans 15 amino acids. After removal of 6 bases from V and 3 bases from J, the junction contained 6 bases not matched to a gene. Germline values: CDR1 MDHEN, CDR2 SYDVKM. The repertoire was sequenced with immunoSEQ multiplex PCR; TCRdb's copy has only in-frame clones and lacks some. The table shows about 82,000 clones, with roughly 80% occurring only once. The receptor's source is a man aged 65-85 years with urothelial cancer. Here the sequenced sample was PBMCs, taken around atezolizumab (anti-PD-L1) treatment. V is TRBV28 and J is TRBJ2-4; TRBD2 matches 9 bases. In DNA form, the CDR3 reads TGTGCCAGCAGACATGCGGGGGGGGACAAAAACATTCAGTACTTC. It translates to CASRHAGGDKNIQYF.